Listed below are T cell receptor beta chains from one sample, sequenced in a study of cytomegalovirus exposure and HLA in healthy donors. Measured with immunoSEQ multiplex PCR; TCRdb has only the in-frame clones, and not every one. The sample has approximately 190,000 clones; 9.5% to 15% are singletons. Sequencing was carried out using PBMCs. The source of these receptors is a man in his fifties in good health and CMV-seropositive. Both conserved end residues are trimmed from each CDR3. The order of the fields is J gene, V gene, CDR3 protein.

j_gene: TRBJ1-2; v_gene: TRBV28; CDR3aa: ASSLSQGGEVYGYT
j_gene: TRBJ1-5; v_gene: TRBV6-1; CDR3aa: ASSEALPVTGGNQPQH
j_gene: TRBJ2-7; v_gene: TRBV27; CDR3aa: ASSPRVPYEQY
j_gene: TRBJ1-3; v_gene: TRBV5-4; CDR3aa: ASSQGNSGNTIY
j_gene: TRBJ1-2; v_gene: TRBV7-8; CDR3aa: ASSRDRGTYGYT
j_gene: TRBJ2-1; v_gene: TRBV5-4; CDR3aa: ASSQGALVDYEQF
j_gene: TRBJ2-3; v_gene: TRBV13; CDR3aa: ASSAGSETDTQY
j_gene: TRBJ2-7; v_gene: TRBV7-9; CDR3aa: ASSLASTGLTSYEQY
j_gene: TRBJ2-2; v_gene: TRBV7-3; CDR3aa: ASTPAGGNTGELF
j_gene: TRBJ1-5; v_gene: TRBV28; CDR3aa: ASRVLGTGPNQPQH
j_gene: TRBJ2-1; v_gene: TRBV29-1; CDR3aa: SVDVRVNEQF
j_gene: TRBJ2-7; v_gene: TRBV2; CDR3aa: ATNIGGGLHEQY
j_gene: TRBJ2-6; v_gene: TRBV18; CDR3aa: ASSPPGLASGGANVLT
j_gene: TRBJ2-2; v_gene: TRBV2; CDR3aa: ASSETANTGELF
j_gene: TRBJ2-3; v_gene: TRBV11-2; CDR3aa: ASSLFGLQGLLSTDTQY
j_gene: TRBJ2-5; v_gene: TRBV29-1; CDR3aa: SARDRDHQETQY
j_gene: TRBJ1-5; v_gene: TRBV10-3; CDR3aa: AISAVSDREPQH
j_gene: TRBJ2-3; v_gene: TRBV11-3; CDR3aa: ASSPSLAGGQDTQY
j_gene: TRBJ1-6; v_gene: TRBV5-1; CDR3aa: ASSPPGQGNSRLH
j_gene: TRBJ1-2; v_gene: TRBV7-8; CDR3aa: ASSVRDRGRGGYT
j_gene: TRBJ2-1; v_gene: TRBV5-6; CDR3aa: ASSLAGPDYYNEQF
j_gene: TRBJ2-7; v_gene: TRBV4-3; CDR3aa: ASSRSTGAQGEQY
j_gene: TRBJ2-5; v_gene: TRBV5-4; CDR3aa: ASSLARTGRGETQY
j_gene: TRBJ2-1; v_gene: TRBV4-3; CDR3aa: ASSQDRGGAGNEQF
j_gene: TRBJ1-2; v_gene: TRBV9; CDR3aa: ASSGQDRDRLYGYT
j_gene: TRBJ2-5; v_gene: TRBV11-3; CDR3aa: ASSLGLAGDQETQY
j_gene: TRBJ1-5; v_gene: TRBV4-1; CDR3aa: ASSQVDRDNQPQH
j_gene: TRBJ2-6; v_gene: TRBV29-1; CDR3aa: SVGEGTGANVLT
j_gene: TRBJ1-1; v_gene: TRBV10-3; CDR3aa: AIKTGIFTEAF
j_gene: TRBJ1-3; v_gene: TRBV7-2; CDR3aa: ASSLATGPGNTIY
j_gene: TRBJ1-3; v_gene: TRBV5-4; CDR3aa: ASSLDGSGNTIY
j_gene: TRBJ1-4; v_gene: TRBV5-8; CDR3aa: ASSLGQSANEKLF
j_gene: TRBJ2-5; v_gene: TRBV9; CDR3aa: ASSAKLAGVETQY
j_gene: TRBJ2-6; v_gene: TRBV30; CDR3aa: AWSDTGAGANVLT
j_gene: TRBJ1-1; v_gene: TRBV9; CDR3aa: ASSSTAVSEAF
j_gene: TRBJ2-7; v_gene: TRBV7-9; CDR3aa: ASSAPGVSSYEQY
j_gene: TRBJ1-4; v_gene: TRBV19; CDR3aa: ASSTNEKLF
j_gene: TRBJ1-5; v_gene: TRBV7-2; CDR3aa: ASSLGAGQPQH
j_gene: TRBJ2-2; v_gene: TRBV9; CDR3aa: ASSVGGLGTGELF
j_gene: TRBJ2-5; v_gene: TRBV7-7; CDR3aa: ASSPEDGAQY
j_gene: TRBJ1-1; v_gene: TRBV6-6; CDR3aa: AARSDGLNTEAF